This is a list of T cell receptor beta chains from one sample in a study of blood T cell repertoires in COVID-19. Clones were sequenced by immunoSEQ multiplex PCR, and TCRdb holds only the in-frame ones, with some missing. The sample includes tens of thousands of clones, roughly 85% seen only once; the top ten take less than 6.5%. Source material: peripheral blood. The origin of the receptors is a man in his sixties with acute or convalescent COVID-19. Both conserved end residues are part of each CDR3. D genes are given only for firm matches. The size field is filled for only some rows; it gives once, few, many or a size class.

D gene | clone size | J gene | V gene | CDR3 DNA | CDR3 protein
TRBD2 | NA | TRBJ2-1 | TRBV10-2 | TGCGCCAGCAGCATCACCAGCGGGGGGCTCGGTGAGCAGTTCTTC | CASSITSGGLGEQFF
TRBD1 | NA | TRBJ1-5 | TRBV6-1 | TGTGCCAGCAGTGAAGCCGGACAGGGGCAGCCCCAGCATTTT | CASSEAGQGQPQHF
NA | NA | TRBJ1-1 | TRBV3-1/TRBV3-2 | TGTGCCAGCAGCCAAGATAGTCACCCCACCGGGGCTTTCTTT | CASSQDSHPTGAFF
NA | NA | TRBJ2-7 | TRBV18 | TGTGCCAGCTCACCCGGGGCGGGGGCCGCCTACGAGCAGTACTTC | CASSPGAGAAYEQYF
NA | NA | TRBJ1-1 | TRBV18 | TGTGCCAGCTCACCGTCAGGGTTCGGCACTGAAGCTTTCTTT | CASSPSGFGTEAFF
NA | NA | TRBJ1-1 | TRBV18 | TGTGCCAGCTCACCTGGACAGAATCCTACTGAAGCTTTCTTT | CASSPGQNPTEAFF
NA | NA | TRBJ1-5 | TRBV6-5 | TGTGCCAGCAGTTACACCCGGGTCGGGCAGCCCCAGCATTTT | CASSYTRVGQPQHF
TRBD1 | NA | TRBJ1-2 | TRBV7-9 | TGTGCCAGCAGCACCGGGATGACAGGGTCCTCTGGCTACACCTTC | CASSTGMTGSSGYTF
TRBD1 | NA | TRBJ1-4 | TRBV7-9 | TGTGCCAGCAGCTCCGAAGGGGGCGGCGAAAAACTGTTTTTT | CASSSEGGGEKLFF
TRBD1 | NA | TRBJ1-6 | TRBV10-3 | TGTGCCATCAGTGGGGACAGCTCCTATAATTCACCCCTCCACTTT | CAISGDSSYNSPLHF
TRBD1 | NA | TRBJ2-3 | TRBV6-5 | TGTGCCAGCGGAGGACAGGGGACGGATACGCAGTATTTT | CASGGQGTDTQYF
NA | NA | TRBJ2-5 | TRBV27 | TGTGCCAGCAGTTTATCCCGACAGGTCCAAGAGACCCAGTACTTC | CASSLSRQVQETQYF
TRBD1 | NA | TRBJ2-2 | TRBV27 | TGTGCCAGCAGTAGTAACAGGGGCAACGGGGAGCTGTTTTTT | CASSSNRGNGELFF
TRBD1 | NA | TRBJ2-4 | TRBV30 | TGTGCCTGGAGAACGACAGGGTTTGGCAAAAACATTCAGTACTTC | CAWRTTGFGKNIQYF
NA | NA | TRBJ1-2 | TRBV30 | TGTGCCTGGAGAGAGAGAGGGGGGGGCTATGGCTACACCTTC | CAWRERGGGYGYTF
TRBD2 | NA | TRBJ2-1 | TRBV13 | TGTGCCAGCAGCTCCGCGCGGGGGGGACAGCGCAATGAGCAGTTCTTC | CASSSARGGQRNEQFF
NA | NA | TRBJ2-7 | TRBV4-3 | TGCGCCAGCAGTACAGGGTTGAAAGGCGAGCAGTACTTC | CASSTGLKGEQYF
TRBD1 | few | TRBJ1-1 | TRBV25-1 | TGTGCCAGCCAGGGACAGATCATGAACACTGAAGCTTTCTTT | CASQGQIMNTEAFF
NA | NA | TRBJ1-3 | TRBV30 | TGTGCCTGGACCTCCCTACAGGGATTTGGAAACACCATATATTTT | CAWTSLQGFGNTIYF
NA | NA | TRBJ1-5 | TRBV5-5 | TGTGCCAGCAGCTTGGTGGGGGGTACTCGGGAAGCCCAGCATTTT | CASSLVGGTREAQHF
TRBD2 | NA | TRBJ2-1 | TRBV4-3 | TGCGCCAGCAGCCAAGATTATGGAGCGGGGGGGCTGGGTGAGCAGTTCTTC | CASSQDYGAGGLGEQFF
TRBD1 | NA | TRBJ1-5 | TRBV7-9 | TGTGCCAGCAGCCAGGGGACAGGGATCGACAATCAGCCCCAGCATTTT | CASSQGTGIDNQPQHF
NA | NA | TRBJ1-5 | TRBV3-1/TRBV3-2 | TGTGCCAGCAGCCAGAGGGATTCCCATCAGCCCCAGCATTTT | CASSQRDSHQPQHF
TRBD2 | NA | TRBJ2-1 | TRBV9 | TGTGCCAGCAGCCTCCGACTAGCGGTCGTGAATGAGCAGTTCTTC | CASSLRLAVVNEQFF
TRBD2 | NA | TRBJ2-1 | TRBV18 | TGTGCCAGCTCACCACCGGGGCTAGCGGGGAACAATGAGCAGTTCTTC | CASSPPGLAGNNEQFF
NA | NA | TRBJ1-5 | TRBV30 | TGTGCCTGGAGCCGATTCTCGGGGGGTAGGAGCAATCAGCCCCAGCATTTT | CAWSRFSGGRSNQPQHF
NA | few | TRBJ1-5 | TRBV28 | TGTGCCAGCGGACGGGGGTTTGGCAATCAGCCCCAGCATTTT | CASGRGFGNQPQHF
TRBD2 | NA | TRBJ2-1 | TRBV5-8 | TGTGCCAGCAGCTTGTCCGTTACTAGCGGGGGGGCAGGTGAGCAGTTCTTC | CASSLSVTSGGAGEQFF
TRBD2 | NA | TRBJ2-7 | TRBV7-2 | TGTGCCAGCAGCTTAGCGAGGCTAGCGGGCTCCGCCTACGAGCAGTACTTC | CASSLARLAGSAYEQYF
TRBD2 | NA | TRBJ2-5 | TRBV7-9 | TGTGCCAGCAGAGCGGGACTAGCGACTTCAGAGACCCAGTACTTC | CASRAGLATSETQYF
NA | NA | TRBJ1-2 | TRBV13 | TGTGCCAGCAGCTTAGACAGGGCCTCTAACTATGGCTACACCTTC | CASSLDRASNYGYTF
TRBD1 | NA | TRBJ1-2 | TRBV7-6 | TGTGCCAGCAGCCCAATGTCGGGACAGGGAACCTATGGCTACACCTTC | CASSPMSGQGTYGYTF
NA | NA | TRBJ1-6 | TRBV30 | TGTGCCTGGACACGTCACGGGGGGAGAGATAATTCACCCCTCCACTTT | CAWTRHGGRDNSPLHF
NA | few | TRBJ1-6 | TRBV30 | TGTGCCTGGAGTGTAGGTGGGCCTAATTCACCCCTCCACTTT | CAWSVGGPNSPLHF
NA | NA | TRBJ2-7 | TRBV27 | TGTGCCAGCAGTTCCGGGATGTCCTACGAGCAGTACTTC | CASSSGMSYEQYF
NA | NA | TRBJ2-7 | TRBV5-4 | TGTGCCATCATGTCCGCGCCGATCGACGAGCAGTACTTC | CAIMSAPIDEQYF
TRBD2 | NA | TRBJ2-7 | TRBV30 | TGTGCCTGGAGTGTGTCGGCTAGCGGGGGCCCCTACGAGCAGTACTTC | CAWSVSASGGPYEQYF
TRBD1 | NA | TRBJ2-7 | TRBV7-8 | TGTGCCAGCAGCGGCTCGGGACAGGGGGCGGCCGAGCAGTACTTC | CASSGSGQGAAEQYF
TRBD1 | NA | TRBJ2-5 | TRBV2 | TGTGCCAGCAGTTTAGATACAGGGGGCCGAGAGACCCAGTACTTC | CASSLDTGGRETQYF
TRBD1 | NA | TRBJ1-5 | TRBV7-9 | TGTGCCAGCAGCCCGACAGGGAACAATCAGCCCCAGCATTTT | CASSPTGNNQPQHF